These 6 T cell receptor beta chains were all obtained from the same sample, sequenced in a study of shared clonotypes between healthy human individuals. Clones were sequenced by immunoSEQ multiplex PCR, and TCRdb holds only the in-frame ones, with some missing. The profile shows a few million clones, just over 90% of them singletons. Input material: naive CD4+ T cells sorted from blood. As to subset: CD45RA+ positively selected. All receptors come from a man between 18 and 35 years old in good health.

The rearrangement uses TRBV4-1 and TRBJ2-1; D may correspond to TRBD1 or TRBD2 (5 bases each). The CDR3 runs 17 residues. The germline gives CDR1 MGHRA, CDR2 YSYEKL. The ends were cut back, 5 bases at V and 5 bases at J, with 22 bases in the middle. The CDR3 nucleotides are TGCGCCAGCAGCAAGTCCGGGACGGACACAATAAACAATGAGCAGTTCTTC. It is translated as CASSKSGTDTINNEQFF.

This clone turned up a few times. This sample also contains other DNA sequences that code for the same CDR3. This chain's CDR3 is CAWSRDRVNSPLHF. In DNA form, the CDR3 reads TGTGCCTGGAGTAGGGACAGGGTAAATTCACCCCTCCACTTT. The chain employs TRBV30 and TRBJ1-6; 9 nucleotides align to TRBD1. This CDR3 spans 14 amino acids. CDR1 and CDR2 (germline): GTSNPN, SVGIG (reference sequence). V was pared by 2 bases and J by 7 bases, with 3 bases of the junction left unmatched.

The V and J genes are TRBV18 and TRBJ1-1; D is unresolved. The length of the CDR3 is 12 residues. V dropped 5 bases and J dropped 5 bases, with 9 bases sitting between them. Looked up from germline, CDR1 is KGHSH and CDR2 is LQKENI. In DNA form, the CDR3 reads TGTGCCAGCTCAATGGGTGGGACTGAAGCTTTCTTT. The encoded protein is CASSMGGTEAFF.

The chain recombines TRBV27 with TRBJ2-2, with D tentatively TRBD1 or TRBD2 (5 bases each). Per the germline V gene, CDR1 is MNHEY and CDR2 is SMNVEV (reference sequence). This CDR3 has 15 amino acids. V lost 7 bases and J 5 bases, leaving 17 bases between the germline ends. CDR3: CASMGTHLTTGELFF. The DNA for the CDR3 is TGTGCCAGCATGGGGACGCATTTAACGACCGGGGAGCTGTTTTTT.

The genes are TRBV6-5 and TRBJ1-2; D not resolved. Trimming removed 6 bases from V and 6 bases from J, with 14 bases in between. CDR3 length: 13 amino acids. Germline V gene lookup returns CDR1 MNHEY and CDR2 SVGAGI. The DNA of the CDR3 is TGTGCCAGCAGAATTGTGGCAGGCCATGGCTACACCTTC. This gives the protein CASRIVAGHGYTF.

CDR3 sequence: CASMETGPNEQFF. The DNA for the CDR3 is TGTGCCAGCATGGAGACAGGGCCCAATGAGCAGTTCTTC. V is TRBV2 and J is TRBJ2-1; 7 positions agree with TRBD1. This CDR3 spans 13 amino acids. Germline CDR1 is SNHLY and CDR2 is FYNNEI. The V and J ends lost 7 bases and 6 bases, in that order; junction bases with no gene match: 6.